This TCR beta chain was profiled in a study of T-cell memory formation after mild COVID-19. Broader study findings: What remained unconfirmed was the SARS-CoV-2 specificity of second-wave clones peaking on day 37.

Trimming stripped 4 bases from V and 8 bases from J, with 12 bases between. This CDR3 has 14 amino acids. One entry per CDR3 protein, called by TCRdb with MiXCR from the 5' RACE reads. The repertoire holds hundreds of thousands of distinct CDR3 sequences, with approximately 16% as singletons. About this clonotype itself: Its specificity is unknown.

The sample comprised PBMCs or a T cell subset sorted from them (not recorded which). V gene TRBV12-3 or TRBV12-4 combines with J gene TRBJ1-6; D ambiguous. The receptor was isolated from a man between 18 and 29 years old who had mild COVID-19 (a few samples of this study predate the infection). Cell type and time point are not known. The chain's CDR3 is CASSSPDGYSPLHF. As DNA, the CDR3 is TGTGCCAGCAGTTCCCCGGACGGGTATTCACCCCTCCACTTT.